Listed below are T cell receptor beta chains from one sample, sequenced in a study of beta chain features in type 1 diabetes. The protocol was immunoSEQ multiplex PCR, while the TCRdb copy is restricted to in-frame clones and leaves out a portion. The data contain about 140,000 clones, about a tenth of them singletons. The material sequenced was central memory CD4+ T cells from blood. The receptors here all came from a woman aged 40 to 55 in good health. Each CDR3 is given with its conserved first and last residue. D genes are given only for firm matches. Clone size appears in some rows only: once, few, many, or a class for an expanded clone.

>TRBJ2-5|TRBD2|.|TRBV2
TGTGCCAGCAGTGATGGACTAGTCCAAGAGACCCAGTACTTC
CASSDGLVQETQYF
>TRBJ2-3|.|.|TRBV5-1
TGCGCCAGCAGCCTCTTCCTTGGCGATACGCAGTATTTT
CASSLFLGDTQYF
>TRBJ2-7|.|few|TRBV7-2
TGTGCCAGCAGCTTGGCGGGGAGCTCCTACGAGCAGTACTTC
CASSLAGSSYEQYF
>TRBJ2-1|TRBD1|.|TRBV6-5
TGTGCCAGCAGTTCTCTATACAGGGGGGACAATGAGCAGTTCTTC
CASSSLYRGDNEQFF
>TRBJ1-2|.|few|TRBV4-1
TGCGCCAGCAGGAACAGGGAAGTCAACTATGGCTACACCTTC
CASRNREVNYGYTF
>TRBJ2-3|.|few|TRBV13
TGTGCCAGCAGAAGGGACATGGTCACAGATACGCAGTATTTT
CASRRDMVTDTQYF
>TRBJ1-1|.|.|TRBV7-9
TGTGCCAGCAGCTTACAGGGATCGACTGAAGCTTTCTTT
CASSLQGSTEAFF
>TRBJ2-2|.|few|TRBV27
TGTGCCAGCGTTCAAGGGCGGGGCCTAAACACCGGGGAGCTGTTTTTT
CASVQGRGLNTGELFF
>TRBJ1-2|TRBD1|.|TRBV4-1
TGCGCCAGCAGCCAAGATCCCGGGACAGGGGGGAACTATGGCTACACCTTC
CASSQDPGTGGNYGYTF
>TRBJ2-7|.|.|TRBV7-2
TGTGCCAGCAGCTTAGGAGTGGCCTACGAGCAGTACTTC
CASSLGVAYEQYF
>TRBJ2-7|.|.|TRBV5-4
TGTGCCAGCAGCCTGGCCGCGGCGCGCGAGCAGTACTTC
CASSLAAAREQYF
>TRBJ2-7|TRBD2|once|TRBV10-3
TGTGCCATCAGTGACCCCAATCTAGCGGGGACCTACGAGCAGTACTTC
CAISDPNLAGTYEQYF
>TRBJ2-2|TRBD1|few|TRBV6-5
TGTGCCAGCAGGAGACAGGGCGTAGCCACCGGGGAGCTGTTTTTT
CASRRQGVATGELFF
>TRBJ2-7|.|few|TRBV6-1
TGTGCCAGCAGAAAAGGACAGTCCTACGAGCAGTACTTC
CASRKGQSYEQYF
>TRBJ1-1|TRBD1|many|TRBV11-3
TGTGCCAGCAGCTTAGGGACAGGGAACACTGAAGCTTTCTTT
CASSLGTGNTEAFF
>TRBJ1-1|TRBD1|.|TRBV28
TGTGCCAGCAGTCCCAGCTCCACAGGGGACACTGAAGCTTTCTTT
CASSPSSTGDTEAFF
>TRBJ2-7|TRBD1|.|TRBV6-5
TGTGCCAGCAGTTCGCGACAGGGAGCCTACGAGCAGTACTTC
CASSSRQGAYEQYF
>TRBJ1-4|.|.|TRBV18
TGTGCCAGCTCAAGCCGAGGAGGTTTCGATGAAAAACTGTTTTTT
CASSSRGGFDEKLFF
>TRBJ2-6|TRBD1|few|TRBV15
TGTGCCACCAGCAGGGACAGGGGGCAAGGGGCCAACGTCCTGACTTTC
CATSRDRGQGANVLTF
>TRBJ1-5|.|.|TRBV7-8
TGTGCCAGCACCCCGGGGGGGGCGGGTCAGCCCCAGCATTTT
CASTPGGAGQPQHF
>TRBJ2-2|TRBD2|.|TRBV11-2
TGTGCCAGCACCACTGGACTAGGCAACACCGGGGAGCTGTTTTTT
CASTTGLGNTGELFF
>TRBJ1-4|TRBD1|.|TRBV27
TGTGCCAGCAGTTTTTTGACCGGGACAGATAATGAAAAACTGTTTTTT
CASSFLTGTDNEKLFF
>TRBJ1-1|TRBD1|.|TRBV7-2
TGTGCCAGCAGCCCTCACGGGACAGCGAACACTGAAGCTTTCTTT
CASSPHGTANTEAFF
>TRBJ2-3|TRBD2|.|TRBV4-1
TGCGCCAGCAGCCAAGGAGGTAGCGGGGGGCCCTCAGATACGCAGTATTTT
CASSQGGSGGPSDTQYF
>TRBJ1-2|.|few|TRBV29-1
TGCAGCGTTGAAGAACTCTATGGCTACACCTTC
CSVEELYGYTF
>TRBJ2-6|TRBD1|.|TRBV7-2
TGTGCCAGCAGCTTAGCCGTGGGACAGGGATCTGGGGCCAACGTCCTGACTTTC
CASSLAVGQGSGANVLTF
>TRBJ1-2|.|few|TRBV7-2
TGTGCCAGCAGCCTGCTGGGGACACCCAACTATGGCTACACCTTC
CASSLLGTPNYGYTF
>TRBJ2-7|.|few|TRBV5-1
TGCGCCAGCAGCGGGGTTGGGACAACCTCCTACGAGCAGTACTTC
CASSGVGTTSYEQYF
>TRBJ2-5|.|.|TRBV7-2
TGTGCCAGCAGCTTATCACAGCTTGCGGGGACCCAGTACTTC
CASSLSQLAGTQYF
>TRBJ1-2|.|few|TRBV6-6
TGTGCCAGCAGTTACCCGGAGGGTTCAGGCTACACCTTC
CASSYPEGSGYTF
>TRBJ1-6|.|.|TRBV5-1
TGCGCCAGCAGCCTGGACGGCGGCTTCGGGAGGGGGTCACCCCTCCACTTT
CASSLDGGFGRGSPLHF
>TRBJ2-7|.|many|TRBV23-1
TGCGCCAGCAGTCAACGCAGGCCCTCTCCCTACGAGCAGTACTTC
CASSQRRPSPYEQYF
>TRBJ2-1|TRBD2|.|TRBV27
TGTGCCAGCAGTTTAAGGCTAGCGGGGTATAATGAGCAGTTCTTC
CASSLRLAGYNEQFF
>TRBJ2-1|TRBD2|few|TRBV25-1
TGTGCCAGCAGGGAGACTAGCGGGGGAAATGTAAATGAGCAGTTCTTC
CASRETSGGNVNEQFF
>TRBJ2-1|TRBD1|.|TRBV7-2
TGTGCCAGCAGCTGGACCGGGACAGGGGTATACAATGAGCAGTTCTTC
CASSWTGTGVYNEQFF
>TRBJ2-1|TRBD2|few|TRBV29-1
TGCAGCGGCGGCTATCGCGGGGGACTCCATGAGCAGTTCTTC
CSGGYRGGLHEQFF
>TRBJ2-2|.|few|TRBV7-8
TGTGCCAGCAGCGTGGACGGTGCACCGGGGTTGGAGCTGTTTTTT
CASSVDGAPGLELFF